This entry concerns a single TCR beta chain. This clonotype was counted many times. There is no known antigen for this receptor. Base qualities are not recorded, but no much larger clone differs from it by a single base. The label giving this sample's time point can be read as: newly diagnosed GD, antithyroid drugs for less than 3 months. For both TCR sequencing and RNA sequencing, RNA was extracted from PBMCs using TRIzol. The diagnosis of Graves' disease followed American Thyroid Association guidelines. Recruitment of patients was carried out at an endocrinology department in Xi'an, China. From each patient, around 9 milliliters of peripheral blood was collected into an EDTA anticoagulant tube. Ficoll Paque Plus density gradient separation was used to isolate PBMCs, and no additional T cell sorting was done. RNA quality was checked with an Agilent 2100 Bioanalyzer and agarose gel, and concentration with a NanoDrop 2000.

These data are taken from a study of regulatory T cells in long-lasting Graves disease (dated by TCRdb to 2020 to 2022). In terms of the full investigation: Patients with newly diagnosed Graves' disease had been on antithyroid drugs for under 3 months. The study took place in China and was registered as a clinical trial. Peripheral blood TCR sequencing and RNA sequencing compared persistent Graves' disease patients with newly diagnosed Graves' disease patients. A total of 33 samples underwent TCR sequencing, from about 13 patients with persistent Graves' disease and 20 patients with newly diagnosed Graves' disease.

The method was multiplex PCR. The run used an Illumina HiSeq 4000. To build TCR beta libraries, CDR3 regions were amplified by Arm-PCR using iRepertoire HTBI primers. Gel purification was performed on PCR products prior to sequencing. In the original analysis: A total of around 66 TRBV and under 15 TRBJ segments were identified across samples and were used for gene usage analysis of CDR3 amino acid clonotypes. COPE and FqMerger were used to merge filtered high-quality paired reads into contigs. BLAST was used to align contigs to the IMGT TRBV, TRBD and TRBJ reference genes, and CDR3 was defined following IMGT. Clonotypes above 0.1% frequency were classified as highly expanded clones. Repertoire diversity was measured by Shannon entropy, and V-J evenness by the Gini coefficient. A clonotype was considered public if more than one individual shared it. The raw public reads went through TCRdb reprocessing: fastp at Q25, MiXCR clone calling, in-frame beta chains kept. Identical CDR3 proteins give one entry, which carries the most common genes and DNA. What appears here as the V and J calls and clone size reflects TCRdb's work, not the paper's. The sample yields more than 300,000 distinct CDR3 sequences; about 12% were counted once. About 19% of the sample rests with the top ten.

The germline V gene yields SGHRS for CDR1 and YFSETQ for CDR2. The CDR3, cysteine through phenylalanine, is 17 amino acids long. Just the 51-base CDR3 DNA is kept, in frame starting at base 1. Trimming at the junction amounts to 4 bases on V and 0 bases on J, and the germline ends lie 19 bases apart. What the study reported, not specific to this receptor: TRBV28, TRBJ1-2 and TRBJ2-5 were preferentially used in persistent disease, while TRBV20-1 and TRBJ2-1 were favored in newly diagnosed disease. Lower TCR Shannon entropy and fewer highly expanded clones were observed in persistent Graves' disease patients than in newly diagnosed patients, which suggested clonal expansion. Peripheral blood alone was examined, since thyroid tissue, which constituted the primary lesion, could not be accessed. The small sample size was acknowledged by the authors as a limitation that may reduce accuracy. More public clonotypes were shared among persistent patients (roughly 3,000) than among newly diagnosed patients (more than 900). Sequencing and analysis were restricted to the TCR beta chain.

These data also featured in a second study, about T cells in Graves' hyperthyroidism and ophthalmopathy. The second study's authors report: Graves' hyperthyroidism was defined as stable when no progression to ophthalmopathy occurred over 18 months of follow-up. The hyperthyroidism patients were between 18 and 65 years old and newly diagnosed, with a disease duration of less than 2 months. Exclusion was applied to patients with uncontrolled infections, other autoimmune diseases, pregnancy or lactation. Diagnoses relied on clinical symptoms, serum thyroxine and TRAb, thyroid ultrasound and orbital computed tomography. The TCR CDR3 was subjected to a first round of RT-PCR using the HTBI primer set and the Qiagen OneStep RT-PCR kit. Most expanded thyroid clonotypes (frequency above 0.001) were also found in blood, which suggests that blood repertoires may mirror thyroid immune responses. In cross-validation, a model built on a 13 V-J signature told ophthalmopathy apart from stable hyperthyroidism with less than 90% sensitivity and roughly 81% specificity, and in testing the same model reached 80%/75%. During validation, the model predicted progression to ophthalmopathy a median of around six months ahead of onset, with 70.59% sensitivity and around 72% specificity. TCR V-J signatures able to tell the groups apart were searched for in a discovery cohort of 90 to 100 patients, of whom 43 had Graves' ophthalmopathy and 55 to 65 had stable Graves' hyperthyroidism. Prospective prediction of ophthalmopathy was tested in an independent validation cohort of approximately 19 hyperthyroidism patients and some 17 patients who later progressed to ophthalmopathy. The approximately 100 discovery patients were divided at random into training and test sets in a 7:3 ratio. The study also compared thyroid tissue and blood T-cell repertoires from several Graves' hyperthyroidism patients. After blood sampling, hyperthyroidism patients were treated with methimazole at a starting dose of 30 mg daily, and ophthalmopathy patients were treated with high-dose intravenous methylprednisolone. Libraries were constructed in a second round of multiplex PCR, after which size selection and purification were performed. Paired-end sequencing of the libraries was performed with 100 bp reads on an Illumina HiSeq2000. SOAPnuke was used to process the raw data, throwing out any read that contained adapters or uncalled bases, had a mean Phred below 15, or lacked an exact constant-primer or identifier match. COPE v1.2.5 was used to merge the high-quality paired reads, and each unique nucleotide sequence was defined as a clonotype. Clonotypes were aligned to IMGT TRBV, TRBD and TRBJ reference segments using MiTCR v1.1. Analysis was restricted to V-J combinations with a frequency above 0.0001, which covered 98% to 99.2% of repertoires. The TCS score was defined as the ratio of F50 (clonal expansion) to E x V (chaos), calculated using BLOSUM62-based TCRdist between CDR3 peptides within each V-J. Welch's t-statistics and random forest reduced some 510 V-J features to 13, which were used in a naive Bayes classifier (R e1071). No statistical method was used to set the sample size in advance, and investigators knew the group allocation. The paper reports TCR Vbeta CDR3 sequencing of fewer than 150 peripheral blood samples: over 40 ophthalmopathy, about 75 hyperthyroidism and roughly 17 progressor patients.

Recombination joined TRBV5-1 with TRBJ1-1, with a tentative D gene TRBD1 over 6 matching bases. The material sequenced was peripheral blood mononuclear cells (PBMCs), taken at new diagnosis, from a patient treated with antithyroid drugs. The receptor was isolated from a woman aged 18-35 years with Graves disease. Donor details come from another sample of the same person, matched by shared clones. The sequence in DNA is TGCGCCAGCAGCGGAATAGGGACACCCACTCTGAACACTGAAGCTTTCTTT. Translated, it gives CASSGIGTPTLNTEAFF. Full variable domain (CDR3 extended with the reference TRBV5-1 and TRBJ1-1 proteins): KAGVTQTPRYLIKTRGQQVTLSCSPISGHRSVSWYQQTPGQGLQFLFEYFSETQRNKGNFPGRFSGRQFSNSRSEMNVSTLELGDSALYLCASSGIGTPTLNTEAFFGQGTRLTVV.